The clone carrying this TCR beta chain has a count of ten or more. The source of the sample is a study of T cells in Graves' hyperthyroidism and ophthalmopathy. Newly diagnosed hyperthyroidism, duration under 2 months, in patients aged 18 to 65. Researchers amplified the TCR beta CDR3 regions from RNA transcripts. The HTBI set primed first-round TCR CDR3 RT-PCR. TCRdb used MiXCR to reprocess the multiplex PCR reads, holding one entry per CDR3 protein. In the table there are around 420,000 distinct CDR3 sequences, approximately 15% of which are singletons. Trimming at V came to 5 bases and at J to 1 base, leaving 4 bases not matched to a gene. The CDR3 runs 15 residues. CDR1 and CDR2 (germline): SGHAT, FQNNGV.

Sequenced: blood. The receptor was derived from a woman between 18 and 29 years old with Graves' hyperthyroidism. The chain joins TRBV11-2 to TRBJ2-2; the match to TRBD1 covers 7 bases. CDR3 nucleotide sequence: TGTGCCAGCAGCCTGCGGACAGGGAACACCGGGGAGCTGTTTTTT. Protein sequence: CASSLRTGNTGELFF.